This T cell receptor beta chain was documented in a study of blood T cell repertoires in COVID-19 (dated by TCRdb to the early 2020s). For the wider study: Samples from collaborators originated in the United States, Italy and Spain and spanned both the acute and convalescent phases of COVID-19. The prospective study material was composed of cDNA or gDNA derived from T cells, B-cell-depleted T cells, or PBMCs. Deeply sampled blood TCRbeta repertoires from subjects exposed to, actively infected with, or recovered from COVID-19 were included in the dataset. The repertoires were released in a freely available public database meant as a resource for research on the immune response to SARS-CoV-2. The samples were drawn from two sources: the first 160 participants of the ongoing ImmuneRACE study, and 1,000 to 1,500 subjects contributed by 6 global collaborators. The sample metadata nearly always contained a de-identified subject ID, COVID-19 status, age in years and sex. Where available, HLA class I and class II types were taken from metadata supplied by the sample provider and were not determined by assay-based typing.

What the study reported, not specific to this receptor: Clinical and demographic metadata were provided uncurated, with the amount varying by source and participant.

TCRbeta CDR3 regions were amplified from genomic DNA using the immunoSEQ Assay, a bias-controlled multiplex PCR. From the authors' description of their analysis: Nucleated cell counts per sample were estimated from amplification of reference gene primers within the assay. To quantify the absolute abundance of each unique TCRbeta CDR3 rearrangement, sequence reads were collapsed and filtered. For each sample, productive Simpson clonality was calculated as the square root of Simpson's diversity index across productive rearrangements. Here the immuneACCESS table is served through TCRdb, limited to in-frame sequences with V and J called. Missing clones are a known gap in these copies; in checked studies unresolved V genes cover under half, and the rest lacks a known reason. The V and J calls and clone size are taken from that table; D and trimming were inferred from the DNA. The sample table contains about 440,000 clones; only one count was recorded for about 90% of them. The ten largest clones take up approximately 2% of the sample.

Participants in the prospective study were aged 18 to 89 years, lived in over 20 United States geographic areas, and enrolled through a virtual design. In the prospective study, cohorts were assigned on the basis of participant-reported clinical history obtained from a screening survey and a study questionnaire. In the prospective study, whole blood, serum and a nasopharyngeal or oropharyngeal swab were collected from each participant by mobile phlebotomists. Over an approximately 2-month period, participants in the prospective study had the option of providing additional blood draws and questionnaires. Before DNA extraction, prospective study blood samples were shipped either frozen or at room temperature. About this clone itself: This clone's antigen is unknown. One base away there is no much larger clone; base qualities are not given.

The CDR3 sequence holds 15 residues, the cysteine and phenylalanine included. Only the CDR3 part of the read is kept: 45 bases, read in frame from the first base. From V the trimming removes 6 bases and from J it removes 7 bases, while the gene matches leave 9 bases of the junction unaccounted for. The germline V gene gives CDR1 as SQVTM and CDR2 as ANQGSEA. The TCR sequence derives from a woman between 18 and 30 years old with acute COVID-19. The specimen sequenced was PBMCs or T cells enriched from blood (not recorded which). The rearrangement combines TRBV29-1 with TRBJ2-2, and 12 bases in between align with TRBD1. For the CDR3, the sequence is CSVHLGQGAGGELFF. The nucleotide sequence is TGCAGCGTCCACTTGGGACAGGGGGCCGGCGGGGAGCTGTTTTTT.